Below, 7 T cell receptor beta chains from the same sample are listed, as sequenced in a study of T cells in Graves' hyperthyroidism and ophthalmopathy (dated by TCRdb to between 2019 and 2020). Receptor libraries were prepared by multiplex PCR. TCRdb shows the sequencer as Illumina HiSeq 2000. The TCR beta CDR3 regions were amplified from the RNA transcripts. For the first round of RT-PCR on the TCR CDR3, the HTBI primer set was used together with the Qiagen OneStep RT-PCR kit. The public reads were run again by TCRdb, first through fastp at Q25 and then through MiXCR, and only productive beta chains were kept. Each CDR3 protein gets just one entry, which takes the most common genes and DNA from the rows behind it. Present in this sample are about 690,000 distinct CDR3 sequences, 17% of which were seen just once. The ten largest account for about a sixth of the sample. What was sequenced was blood. The receptor set was obtained from a man aged 50-59 years with Graves' hyperthyroidism.

The chain has TRBV19 and TRBJ2-7, with a tentative D call TRBD2 (6 bases). Germline values: CDR1 LNHDA, CDR2 SQIVND (reference sequence). This CDR3 spans 13 amino acids. Trimming pared 7 bases from V and 3 bases from J, leaving 13 bases between. DNA for the CDR3: TGTGCCAGTACCGGAGGGACCCACTACGAGCAGTACTTC. It encodes CASTGGTHYEQYF.

In this sample, this clonotype turned up many times. The V call is TRBV24-1, the J call TRBJ2-7, with D tentatively TRBD2 (6 bases). V was clipped by 5 bases and J by 4 bases, with 14 bases between them. The CDR3 extends over 14 amino acids. Germline values: CDR1 KGHDR, CDR2 SFDVKD. CDR3 sequence reads: CATSGGTGTYEQYF. CDR3 coding DNA: TGTGCCACCAGTGGTGGGACTGGGACTTACGAGCAGTACTTC.

This clonotype showed up just a few times. The rearrangement links TRBV27 to TRBJ2-2, with 10 bases identical to TRBD2. This CDR3 contains 18 residues. The V segment lost 4 bases and the J segment 0 bases; nucleotides outside the gene matches: 8. Per germline, CDR1 MNHEY and CDR2 SMNVEV (reference sequence). The CDR3 nucleotides are TGTGCCAGCAGTTCTGGACTAGCGGTCTACGCGAACACCGGGGAGCTGTTTTTT. Protein product: CASSSGLAVYANTGELFF.

This clonotype was observed many times. The V gene is TRBV28, the J gene TRBJ2-7; TRBD2 agrees at 7 bases. V shed 3 bases and J 3 bases; nucleotides not matched to a gene: 8. The CDR3 totals 15 residues. CDR1 and CDR2 from the germline V gene are MDHEN and SYDVKM. The CDR3 bases are TGTGCCAGCAGTTTCGAGGAGCGGGGTAACTACGAGCAGTACTTC. It yields the protein CASSFEERGNYEQYF.

This clonotype has a count of ten or more. The chain employs TRBV18 and TRBJ1-5; 7 bases agree with TRBD1. The CDR3 totals 16 residues. V dropped 0 bases and J dropped 6; count of bases not matched to a gene: 8. Germline loops: CDR1 KGHSH, CDR2 LQKENI. CDR3 protein: CASSPPESAGGQPQHF. In DNA, the CDR3 is TGTGCCAGCTCACCACCGGAGTCGGCAGGGGGTCAGCCCCAGCATTTT.

This clonotype was seen at least ten times. The chain employs TRBV19 and TRBJ1-4, with D tentatively TRBD1 (6 bases). The CDR3 is made up of 15 amino acids. Trimming stripped 8 bases from V and 2 bases from J, with 15 bases between. Germline CDR1 LNHDA, CDR2 SQIVND (reference sequence). CDR3 bases: TGTGCCAGTGGAATCCAAACAGGGACTAATGAAAAACTGTTTTTT. This encodes CASGIQTGTNEKLFF.

Ten or more counts support this clonotype. This rearrangement joins TRBV7-2 to TRBJ2-2; D uncertain. Looked up from germline, CDR1 is SGHTA and CDR2 is FQGNSA. CDR3 length: 16 amino acids. Deletions cut 1 base from V and 2 bases from J, with 11 bases between. For the CDR3, the DNA is TGTGCCAGCAGCTTAGATATTAGCTTAAACACCGGGGAGCTGTTTTTT. Its protein is CASSLDISLNTGELFF.